Listed here are 31 T cell receptor beta chains from one sample, sequenced in a study of cytomegalovirus exposure and HLA in healthy donors. The primer mix had 60 Vbeta and 13 Jbeta primers. Profiling relied on immunoSEQ multiplex PCR, and the TCRdb table lists in-frame clones only, not all of them. In the table there are over 70,000 clones, approximately 60% of which are singletons. The sample consisted of PBMCs. The origin of the receptors is a woman in her forties or fifties in good health and CMV-seropositive.

The chain links TRBV7-2 to TRBJ1-1; D possibly corresponds to TRBD1 (5 bases). The V gene's germline CDR1 is SGHTA and CDR2 FQGNSA. This CDR3 contains 14 residues. Trimming pared 4 bases from V and 5 bases from J, leaving 14 bases between. The CDR3 sequence: CASSSRQGLTEAFF. CDR3 DNA: TGTGCCAGCAGCTCTAGGCAGGGTTTGACTGAAGCTTTCTTT.

The rearrangement joins TRBV5-1 to TRBJ2-6; the D gene is possibly TRBD2 (7 bases). Germline V gives CDR1 SGHRS, CDR2 YFSETQ. V was shortened by 4 bases and J by 0 bases, with 20 bases between the two germline ends. The CDR3 length is 19 residues. The CDR3 here is CASSLGGGGLSSGANVLTF. The CDR3 DNA sequence: TGCGCCAGCAGCCTTGGAGGGGGGGGCCTAAGCTCTGGGGCCAACGTCCTGACTTTC.

This clone was counted a single time. V usage is TRBV28 and J usage is TRBJ1-4; D remains unclear. Germline V gene data show CDR1 as MDHEN and CDR2 as SYDVKM. Between the trimmed V and J ends, which lost 1 base and 1 base, there was a span of 13 bases. This CDR3 contains 17 residues. The CDR3 here is CASSLLAGTETNEKLFF. In DNA form, the CDR3 reads TGTGCCAGCAGTTTATTGGCAGGAACAGAAACTAATGAAAAACTGTTTTTT.

The rearrangement joins TRBV4-3 to TRBJ2-3; 9 bases line up with TRBD1. After removal of 4 bases from V and 4 bases from J, the junction contained 9 bases not matched to a gene. Germline V lookup: CDR1 LGHNA, CDR2 YSLEER. The CDR3 totals 16 residues. CDR3 in amino acids: CASSPAPGQGADTQYF. The CDR3 DNA is TGCGCCAGCAGCCCCGCCCCGGGACAGGGAGCAGATACGCAGTATTTT.

V is TRBV29-1 and J is TRBJ1-2; 7 nucleotides match TRBD1. V shed 3 bases and J 9 bases; nucleotides not matched to a gene: 16. CDR1 SQVTM and CDR2 ANQGSEA come from the germline V gene. This CDR3 comprises 15 residues. In nucleotides, the CDR3 is TGCAGCGTTGACAAGGGTGGCAGGGGGGATGAGAGCTACACCTTC. Its protein product is CSVDKGGRGDESYTF.

This chain uses TRBV29-1 with TRBJ1-2; TRBD1 is a possible D gene (6 bases). The length of the CDR3 is 11 residues. Germline CDR1 and CDR2: SQVTM and ANQGSEA. V dropped 4 bases and J dropped 6 bases, with 9 bases sitting between them. The CDR3 DNA follows: TGCAGCGTTGCAGGGGCAGATGGCTACACCTTC. Residues: CSVAGADGYTF.

The chain joins TRBV28 to TRBJ1-1; D remains unclear. Germline loops: CDR1 MDHEN, CDR2 SYDVKM. V gave up 5 bases and J gave up 2 bases, with 9 bases separating them. The CDR3 has 13 amino acids. The CDR3 loop reads CASSPPRNTEAFF. In DNA form, the CDR3 reads TGTGCCAGCAGTCCCCCGAGAAACACTGAAGCTTTCTTT.

This clone has a single count. J is TRBJ2-3 and V is TRBV11-1; 9 bases line up with TRBD2. The trim removed 3 bases at V and 6 bases at J, leaving 7 bases unmatched. The CDR3 is 15 residues long. Germline values: CDR1 SGHAT, CDR2 FQDESV (reference sequence). The CDR3 reads CASSLGRGGGDTQYF. The CDR3 DNA follows: TGTGCCAGCAGCTTGGGGCGGGGGGGCGGTGATACGCAGTATTTT.

This chain joins TRBV2 and TRBJ1-2; 10 positions match TRBD1. Germline-derived CDR1 and CDR2 are SNHLY and FYNNEI. The CDR3 extends over 14 amino acids. The ends lost 6 bases at V and 4 bases at J; junction bases unmatched: 5. This chain's CDR3 is CASSRDRGGYGYTF. CDR3 in DNA: TGTGCCAGCAGCCGGGACAGGGGTGGCTATGGCTACACCTTC.

A single count supports this clone. The chain recombines TRBV2 with TRBJ2-5, with a possible D match to TRBD1 (6 bases). The J call may be in error: the DNA end matches TRBJ2-7 better. Germline CDR1 reads SNHLY; CDR2 reads FYNNEI. There are 13 residues in the CDR3. The CDR3 region is CASSVQGFNEQYF. CDR3 DNA: TGTGCCAGCAGTGTTCAGGGGTTCAACGAGCAGTACTTC.

Here the CDR3 reads CASSLVGTSPGQGAFF. CDR3 coding DNA: TGTGCCAGCAGCTTAGTCGGAACGTCCCCGGGACAGGGAGCTTTCTTT. This chain links TRBV7-2 with TRBJ1-1, with 9 bases that match TRBD1. V gave up 1 base and J gave up 10 bases; unmatched junction bases: 13. The CDR3 has 16 residues. CDR1 is SGHTA and CDR2 is FQGNSA in the germline V gene.

The chain employs TRBV30 and TRBJ2-1, with a tentative D call TRBD2 (7 bases). V lost 1 base, J lost 15 bases, and 19 bases lay in between. Germline V gene data show CDR1 as GTSNPN and CDR2 as SVGIG (reference sequence). This CDR3 has 13 residues. This chain's CDR3 is CAWSGVRGLDSFF. The CDR3 nucleotides read TGTGCCTGGAGTGGTGTGCGGGGGCTAGATTCGTTCTTC.

This clone was seen a few times. The chain uses TRBV28 and TRBJ2-7, with 8 nucleotides matching TRBD1. Germline trimming cut 7 bases from V and 0 bases from J; bases unmatched to any gene: 8. This CDR3 has 15 amino acids. Germline V gene sequence: CDR1 MDHEN, CDR2 SYDVKM. The CDR3 DNA sequence: TGTGCCAGCATAGAACAGGGGGTTCCCTCCTACGAGCAGTACTTC. Protein: CASIEQGVPSYEQYF.

The V call is TRBV9, the J call TRBJ2-2; the match to TRBD1 covers 7 bases. The CDR3 runs 15 residues. V lost 3 bases, J lost 0 bases, and 2 bases stayed unmatched. Germline values: CDR1 SGDLS, CDR2 YYNGEE. The CDR3 DNA reads as TGTGCCAGCAGCGAGGGACAGTCGAACACCGGGGAGCTGTTTTTT. Its protein product is CASSEGQSNTGELFF.

The chain employs TRBV2 and TRBJ1-1; 10 bases are a match to TRBD1. Germline V lookup: CDR1 SNHLY, CDR2 FYNNEI. J was trimmed by 4 bases and V by 7 bases; bases with no gene match: 9. The CDR3 has 15 residues. Here the CDR3 reads CASNPNRDRGTEAFF. As DNA, the CDR3 is TGTGCCAGCAACCCAAACCGGGACAGGGGCACTGAAGCTTTCTTT.

This clone appeared a few times. The rearrangement links TRBV7-2 to TRBJ2-7; 8 positions agree with TRBD1. The length of the CDR3 is 14 residues. Germline V gene sequence: CDR1 SGHTA, CDR2 FQGNSA. Trimming cost V 3 bases and J 6 bases; bases outside gene matches: 7. CDR3 nucleotide sequence: TGTGCCAGCAGCTTGACAGGGGTAACTTCCGAGCAGTACTTC. Translation: CASSLTGVTSEQYF.

The rearrangement uses TRBV6-5 and TRBJ2-1; D perhaps matches TRBD1 (6 bases). The V end was cut by 2 bases, the J end by 3 bases, with 11 bases between. In germline, CDR1 is MNHEY, CDR2 SVGAGI. CDR3 length: 15 amino acids. CDR3 in DNA: TGTGCCAGCAGTTACAGGGGGATGCTCTACAATGAGCAGTTCTTC. As protein: CASSYRGMLYNEQFF.

The V and J genes are TRBV4-1 and TRBJ2-3, with D maybe TRBD2 (6 bases). CDR1 MGHRA and CDR2 YSYEKL come from the germline V gene. This CDR3 has 15 amino acids. The V and J ends lost 3 bases and 2 bases respectively, with 12 bases between them. The CDR3 loop is CASSQGLIPTDTQYF. CDR3 bases: TGCGCCAGCAGCCAGGGACTGATCCCCACAGATACGCAGTATTTT.

The genes are TRBV4-3 and TRBJ1-5; the match to TRBD1 covers 8 bases. Per germline, CDR1 LGHNA and CDR2 YSLEER. The CDR3 sequence is 15 residues long. Losses at the gene ends were 1 base for V and 4 bases for J; bases not matched to a gene: 3. The CDR3 DNA is TGCGCCAGCAGCCAAGGGCAGGGGGCAAATCAGCCCCAGCATTTT. It yields the protein CASSQGQGANQPQHF.

V gene TRBV28 combines with J gene TRBJ1-5, with TRBD1 as a possible D gene (6 bases). The CDR3 totals 18 residues. The V gene's germline CDR1 is MDHEN and CDR2 SYDVKM. Trimming took 4 bases from V and 6 from J, leaving 25 bases between them. CDR3 nucleotides: TGTGCCAGCAGTTCCTCACCTGCCCATTTAGGGGGGGGTCAGCCCCAGCATTTT. Translating gives CASSSSPAHLGGGQPQHF.

This chain links TRBV28 with TRBJ2-1, with D perhaps matching TRBD2 (5 bases). The CDR3 totals 14 residues. The V and J ends lost 8 bases and 4 bases respectively, with 15 bases between them. Germline loops: CDR1 MDHEN, CDR2 SYDVKM. The CDR3 coding sequence is TGTGCCAGCGGGTGGGTTGGAGGTTACAATGAGCAGTTCTTC. Protein: CASGWVGGYNEQFF.

This sequence joins TRBV19 and TRBJ2-1; D is possibly TRBD2 (7 bases). This CDR3 contains 15 residues. The V end was cut by 10 bases, the J end by 3 bases, with 19 bases between. Per the germline V gene, CDR1 is LNHDA and CDR2 is SQIVND (reference sequence). In nucleotides, the CDR3 is TGTGCCACCCAGCCTCCGGGGGGCTACTACAATGAGCAGTTCTTC. It codes for CATQPPGGYYNEQFF. Using reference TRBV19 and TRBJ2-1 for the parts outside the CDR3, the full variable domain is DGGITQSPKYLFRKEGQNVTLSCEQNLNHDAMYWYRQDPGQGLRLIYYSQIVNDFQKGDIAEGYSVSREKKESFPLTVTSAQKNPTAFYLCATQPPGGYYNEQFFGPGTRLTVL.

The chain joins TRBV7-2 to TRBJ2-7, with TRBD2 identical over 7 bases. The CDR3 is 15 amino acids. V dropped 1 base and J dropped 0; count of bases not matched to a gene: 3. CDR1 SGHTA and CDR2 FQGNSA come from the germline V gene. CDR3 residues: CASSLVGGSSYEQYF. For the CDR3, the DNA is TGTGCCAGCAGCTTAGTCGGGGGGAGCTCCTACGAGCAGTACTTC.

This clone was counted only a few times. The rearrangement joins TRBV30 to TRBJ2-6, with TRBD1 identical over 7 bases. J was trimmed by 3 bases and V by 3 bases; bases with no gene match: 8. Germline CDR1 and CDR2: GTSNPN and SVGIG (reference sequence). The CDR3 length is 16 residues. CDR3 DNA sequence: TGTGCCTGGAGCGTTAACAGGGGAAGTGGGGCCAACGTCCTGACTTTC. Its protein is CAWSVNRGSGANVLTF.

Here the CDR3 reads CASSQDLAGGGTDTQYF. The CDR3 DNA reads as TGCGCCAGCAGCCAAGATTTAGCGGGGGGCGGCACAGATACGCAGTATTTT. The chain is built from TRBV4-3 and TRBJ2-3; the match to TRBD2 covers 10 bases. Trimming cost V 0 bases and J 1 base; bases outside gene matches: 4. The CDR3 is 17 residues long. Per germline, CDR1 LGHNA and CDR2 YSLEER.

Comments on this clone: One junction end does not reproduce the germline sequence, and a read error may be involved. The genes are TRBV7-9 and TRBJ2-7, with TRBD2 identical over 16 bases. CDR3 length: 19 amino acids. CDR1 and CDR2 from the germline V gene are SEHNR and FQNEAQ (reference sequence). Written as DNA, the CDR3 is TGTTCCAGCAGCTCCGTCCCGGGACTAGCGGGGGGGCAATCCTACGAGCAGTACTTC. It specifies CSSSSVPGLAGGQSYEQYF. Looking up the rest from reference TRBV7-9 and TRBJ2-7 gives the full variable domain: DTGVSQNPRHKITKRGQNVTFRCDPISEHNRLYWYRQTLGQGPEFLTYFQNEAQLEKSRLLSDRFSAERPKGSFSTLEIQRTEQGDSAMYLCSSSSVPGLAGGQSYEQYFGPGTRLTVT.

CDR3 DNA: TGCGCCAGCGGTGGACAGGACAATCAGCCCCAGCATTTT. Amino acid sequence: CASGGQDNQPQHF. This chain links TRBV4-1 with TRBJ1-5; TRBD1 aligns across 7 bases. V lost 8 bases to trimming and J lost 3 bases; unmatched junction nucleotides: 4. This CDR3 has 13 residues. The germline CDR1 and CDR2 sequences are MGHRA and YSYEKL.

This rearrangement joins TRBV7-6 to TRBJ2-7; TRBD2 matches 9 bases. Germline V CDR1 and CDR2: SGHVS, FNYEAQ. The length of the CDR3 is 15 residues. The J segment lost 4 bases and the V segment lost 2 bases, leaving 6 bases of the junction unmatched. The CDR3 bases are TGTGCCAGCAGCTTAACAGCGGGGGGTGGGTACGAGCAGTACTTC. It specifies CASSLTAGGGYEQYF.

The chain recombines TRBV30 with TRBJ2-3, with D tentatively TRBD2 (5 bases). This CDR3 region has 14 residues. The ends were cut back, 0 bases at V and 7 bases at J, with 14 bases in the middle. Germline assignment: CDR1 GTSNPN and CDR2 SVGIG (reference sequence). CDR3: CAWSVGTSGNTQYF. The DNA for the CDR3 is TGTGCCTGGAGTGTAGGCACTAGTGGGAATACGCAGTATTTT.

Details on this clone: The sample holds other DNA sequences that translate to the same CDR3. The chain is built from TRBV28 and TRBJ1-6, with a possible D match to TRBD1 (5 bases). The CDR3 sequence is 16 residues long. V was cut by 7 bases and J by 1 base, with 14 bases left in between. Germline V lookup: CDR1 MDHEN, CDR2 SYDVKM. CDR3 sequence (DNA): TGTGCCAGCACCCCTCAGGGAGGATCCTATAATTCACCCCTCCACTTT. This translates into CASTPQGGSYNSPLHF.

Only a few counts were recorded for this clone. The CDR3 protein is CASSYTQGAIYEQYF. CDR3 in DNA: TGTGCCAGCAGTTACACACAGGGGGCGATCTACGAGCAGTACTTC. V usage is TRBV6-5 and J usage is TRBJ2-7; 9 nucleotides match TRBD1. Trimming at V came to 2 bases and at J to 3 bases, leaving 5 bases not matched to a gene. The CDR3 is 15 amino acids. Germline CDR1 MNHEY, CDR2 SVGAGI.